A single sample is the source of the 2 T cell receptor beta chains below, sequenced in a study of OX40 agonist ivuxolimab in advanced cancers. Method: immunoSEQ multiplex PCR; TCRdb's copy keeps in-frame clones and lacks some. The top ten hold 5% of the sample, which has tens of thousands of clones, about three quarters seen once. The material was CD4+ or CD8+ T cells sorted from blood, obtained in a trial of the OX40 agonist ivuxolimab. The receptors come from an adult with an advanced solid tumor such as melanoma, head and neck, liver or kidney cancer.

This clone was recorded once. This chain connects TRBV11-3 to TRBJ1-1, with D unclear. This CDR3 region has 16 residues. Trimming left V 5 bases short and J 6 bases short, with 22 bases between. The germline V gene has CDR1 SGHNT and CDR2 YENEEA. The CDR3 here is CASSPLPWEGRAEAFF. The CDR3 coding sequence is TGTGCCAGCAGCCCACTCCCATGGGAGGGAAGGGCTGAAGCTTTCTTT.

The genes are TRBV6-1 and TRBJ1-5; D not certain. Germline loops: CDR1 MNHNS, CDR2 SASEGT. With 4 bases removed from V and 3 bases from J, the gap between germline ends came to 10 bases. The CDR3 has 14 amino acids. The chain's CDR3 is CASSVVQDNQPQHF. The CDR3, as DNA: TGTGCCAGCAGTGTTGTGCAGGACAATCAGCCCCAGCATTTT.